Listed here are 26 T cell receptor beta chains from one sample, sequenced in a study of T cell responses to AZD1222 COVID-19 vaccine. Data came from immunoSEQ multiplex PCR; TCRdb stores just in-frame clones and leaves some out. The sample lists some 130,000 clones; over 85% were seen once. The sequences come from peripheral blood, collected on day 0 of AZD1222 vaccination. The receptors derive from an adult in good health.

The chain couples TRBV2 to TRBJ2-7; perhaps D is TRBD1 or TRBD2 (5 bases each). The CDR3 spans 14 residues. Trimming cost V 5 bases and J 0 bases, with 11 bases left between them. Germline lookup yields CDR1 SNHLY and CDR2 FYNNEI. The CDR3: CASSPGRSSYEQYF. The CDR3 DNA follows: TGTGCCAGCAGTCCGGGACGTAGCTCCTACGAGCAGTACTTC.

For the CDR3, the DNA is TGTGCCAGCAGTAGAGGGGGCGCTGGGAATTCACCCCTCCACTTT. This encodes CASSRGGAGNSPLHF. This chain joins TRBV25-1 and TRBJ1-6; the match to TRBD1 covers 7 bases. Germline trimming cut 5 bases from V and 7 bases from J; bases unmatched to any gene: 8. From germline, CDR1 is MGHDK and CDR2 SYGVNS. This CDR3 comprises 15 residues.

The rearrangement links TRBV6-5 to TRBJ2-7; 7 bases agree with TRBD2. Unmatched junction bases numbered 8, after V lost 8 bases and J lost 1 base. This CDR3 is 14 amino acids long. Germline assignment: CDR1 MNHEY and CDR2 SVGAGI. The chain's CDR3 is CASAPWGGSYEQYF. The CDR3, as DNA: TGTGCCAGCGCTCCCTGGGGGGGGTCCTACGAGCAGTACTTC.

V gene TRBV12-3 or TRBV12-4 combines with J gene TRBJ1-4, with a possible D match to TRBD1 (6 bases). There are 13 residues in the CDR3. V lost 9 bases to trimming and J lost 4 bases, with 12 bases between them. The chain's CDR3 is CASSQGFNEKLFF. CDR3 bases: TGTGCCAGTTCACAGGGATTTAATGAAAAACTGTTTTTT.

The chain employs TRBV6-5 and TRBJ1-5; D gene ambiguous. V was clipped by 4 bases and J by 3 bases, with 13 bases between them. The germline V gene encodes CDR1 MNHEY and CDR2 SVGAGI. The CDR3 is 15 amino acids. The CDR3 nucleotides read TGTGCCAGCAGTTCGCACTCCAGCCTCAATCAGCCCCAGCATTTT. Protein sequence: CASSSHSSLNQPQHF.

V and J are TRBV30 and TRBJ2-7; D may be TRBD1 (5 bases). In germline, CDR1 is GTSNPN, CDR2 SVGIG (reference sequence). This CDR3 spans 12 amino acids. V lost 4 bases and J lost 1, with 8 bases in between. The CDR3 DNA follows: TGTGCCTGGATAGGGGAATCCTACGAGCAGTACTTC. It yields the protein CAWIGESYEQYF.

The chain employs TRBV2 and TRBJ1-5; D gene uncertain. CDR3 length equals 14 residues. With 7 bases removed from V and 5 bases from J, the gap between germline ends came to 15 bases. Germline assignment: CDR1 SNHLY and CDR2 FYNNEI. CDR3 DNA: TGTGCCAGCAAGGGAGGGCACACTCATCAGCCCCAGCATTTT. Translating it yields CASKGGHTHQPQHF.

This clone appeared once. The CDR3 DNA reads TGCGCCAGCAGCTTGGGGGTATCGGGGCAAGAGACCCAGTACTTC. Encoded protein: CASSLGVSGQETQYF. This chain links TRBV5-1 with TRBJ2-5; tentatively, D is TRBD2 (5 bases). The CDR3 contains 15 residues. V gave up 0 bases and J gave up 2 bases, with 11 bases separating them. Per the germline V gene, CDR1 is SGHRS and CDR2 is YFSETQ.

This chain joins TRBV24-1 and TRBJ2-2, with TRBD2 matching 14 bases. Germline CDR1 is KGHDR and CDR2 is SFDVKD. The CDR3 runs to 19 residues. The V and J ends lost 0 bases and 6 bases, in that order; junction bases with no gene match: 8. The CDR3 nucleotides are TGTGCCACCAGTGATTTGCCGGGACTAGCGGGAGAGAAAGCCGGGGAGCTGTTTTTT. This encodes CATSDLPGLAGEKAGELFF.

This clone came up a few times. CDR3 bases: TGTGCCAGCTCACCGACAGGGGGCGGCACTGAAGCTTTCTTT. Protein sequence: CASSPTGGGTEAFF. The V and J genes are TRBV18 and TRBJ1-1, with TRBD1 identical over 10 bases. This CDR3 region has 14 residues. J lost 4 bases, V lost 3 bases, and 2 bases had no gene match. Germline values: CDR1 KGHSH, CDR2 LQKENI.

This chain uses TRBV7-6 with TRBJ2-2; no definite D call. The V gene's germline CDR1 is SGHVS and CDR2 FNYEAQ. This CDR3 has 11 residues. The ends were cut back, 8 bases at V and 4 bases at J, with 5 bases in the middle. CDR3 bases: TGTGCCAGCCTGGGCACCGGGGAGCTGTTTTTT. As protein: CASLGTGELFF.

The V and J genes are TRBV2 and TRBJ2-2; 7 bases are a match to TRBD1. V shed 6 bases and J 5 bases; nucleotides not matched to a gene: 6. In germline, CDR1 is SNHLY, CDR2 FYNNEI. The CDR3 covers 14 residues. In DNA, the CDR3 is TGTGCCAGCAGGGCGGACAGGACAACCGGGGAGCTGTTTTTT. Protein: CASRADRTTGELFF.

V is TRBV3-1 (or the pseudogene TRBV3-2) and J is TRBJ2-7; D may be TRBD1 (5 bases). Germline lookup yields CDR1 LGHDT and CDR2 YNNKEL (reference sequence). V dropped 1 base and J dropped 6 bases, with 16 bases sitting between them. This CDR3 contains 15 residues. This CDR3 is CASSQVRQGPFEQYF. In DNA, the CDR3 is TGTGCCAGCAGCCAAGTTCGGCAGGGCCCCTTCGAGCAGTACTTC.

Only one count was recorded for this clone. This chain links TRBV24-1 with TRBJ1-2; weak D call: TRBD1 (5 bases). The length of the CDR3 is 13 residues. From germline, CDR1 is KGHDR and CDR2 SFDVKD. Trimming removed 7 bases at V and 5 bases at J, with 13 bases between. Here the CDR3 reads CATSQGKGYGYTF. DNA of the CDR3: TGTGCCACCAGCCAGGGAAAGGGGTATGGCTACACCTTC.

This chain joins TRBV5-1 and TRBJ1-2; perhaps TRBD1 as D (5 bases). The CDR3 contains 15 residues. V lost 2 bases and J 3 bases, leaving 14 bases between the germline ends. Per the germline V gene, CDR1 is SGHRS and CDR2 is YFSETQ. The CDR3 protein is CASSFSQGSDYGYTF. The CDR3 bases are TGCGCCAGCAGCTTCTCCCAGGGTAGTGACTATGGCTACACCTTC. The variable domain in full, with the rest retrieved from reference TRBV5-1 and TRBJ1-2, is KAGVTQTPRYLIKTRGQQVTLSCSPISGHRSVSWYQQTPGQGLQFLFEYFSETQRNKGNFPGRFSGRQFSNSRSEMNVSTLELGDSALYLCASSFSQGSDYGYTFGSGTRLTVV.

This rearrangement joins TRBV30 to TRBJ2-7; 8 nucleotides align to TRBD1. CDR3 size: 11 residues. After removal of 4 bases from V and 6 bases from J, the junction contained 2 bases not matched to a gene. Germline V gene sequence: CDR1 GTSNPN, CDR2 SVGIG (reference sequence). Written as DNA, the CDR3 is TGTGCCTGGAATACAGGGGGCGAGCAGTACTTC. This gives the protein CAWNTGGEQYF.

This sequence joins TRBV19 and TRBJ1-1; D remains ambiguous. This CDR3 is built from 13 residues. Germline CDR1 and CDR2: LNHDA and SQIVND (reference sequence). Trimming stripped 6 bases from V and 1 base from J, with 9 bases between. CDR3 amino acids: CASSLKGNTEAFF. The CDR3 DNA is TGTGCCAGTAGCCTCAAAGGGAACACTGAAGCTTTCTTT.

The V and J genes are TRBV6-5 and TRBJ1-2; tentative D call: TRBD1 (5 bases). V was shortened by 0 bases and J by 3 bases, with 14 bases between the two germline ends. The CDR3 extends over 16 amino acids. CDR1 and CDR2 (germline): MNHEY, SVGAGI. The CDR3 nucleotides are TGTGCCAGCAGTTACTCGGAGGTGGGGCTTTACTATGGCTACACCTTC. This translates into CASSYSEVGLYYGYTF.

The chain is built from TRBV27 and TRBJ1-4; 7 bases agree with TRBD1. The CDR3 has 18 amino acids. The V and J ends lost 4 bases and 3 bases, in that order; junction bases with no gene match: 14. Germline-derived CDR1 and CDR2 are MNHEY and SMNVEV (reference sequence). The CDR3 protein is CASSSRVPNQGANEKLFF. CDR3 in DNA: TGTGCCAGCAGTTCCCGTGTCCCGAACCAGGGGGCTAATGAAAAACTGTTTTTT. The variable domain in full, with the rest retrieved from reference TRBV27 and TRBJ1-4, is EAQVTQNPRYLITVTGKKLTVTCSQNMNHEYMSWYRQDPGLGLRQIYYSMNVEVTDKGDVPEGYKVSRKEKRNFPLILESPSPNQTSLYFCASSSRVPNQGANEKLFFGSGTQLSVL.

This rearrangement joins TRBV5-4 to TRBJ2-3; no reliable D call. Trimming shortened V by 3 bases and J by 5 bases, and 13 bases separated the two germline ends. This CDR3 contains 14 residues. Germline values: CDR1 SGHNT, CDR2 YYREEE (reference sequence). The CDR3 bases are TGTGCCAGCAGCTCTATGGGTCGGTTAGATACGCAGTATTTT. Its translation: CASSSMGRLDTQYF.

CDR3: CASSYTKTPAYEQYF. The CDR3 nucleotides are TGTGCCAGCAGCTATACAAAGACCCCCGCCTACGAGCAGTACTTC. This chain joins TRBV7-9 and TRBJ2-7; D uncertain. The V gene lost 4 bases and the J gene lost 2 bases, with 15 bases spanning the gap. CDR3 size: 15 residues. Germline V gives CDR1 SEHNR, CDR2 FQNEAQ (reference sequence).

As DNA, the CDR3 is TGTGCCAGCAGCTTTGTAACAGGGGCTGGAAACACCATATATTTT. Residues: CASSFVTGAGNTIYF. The chain recombines TRBV7-2 with TRBJ1-3; TRBD1 matches at 7 bases. J gave up 2 bases and V 3 bases, and 4 bases lay outside the gene matches. This CDR3 spans 15 amino acids. Germline CDR1 is SGHTA and CDR2 is FQGNSA.

The chain joins TRBV30 to TRBJ2-5; the match to TRBD2 covers 8 bases. This CDR3 has 15 amino acids. J lost 6 bases, V lost 4 bases, and 13 bases had no gene match. Germline CDR1 and CDR2: GTSNPN and SVGIG (reference sequence). CDR3 sequence reads: CAWKAGGTSSKTQYF. CDR3 DNA sequence: TGTGCCTGGAAGGCGGGGGGCACCAGTAGCAAGACCCAGTACTTC.

The V gene is TRBV6-1, the J gene TRBJ1-5, with 8 bases that match TRBD1. The trim removed 4 bases at V and 2 bases at J, leaving 7 bases unmatched. Germline V gene sequence: CDR1 MNHNS, CDR2 SASEGT. CDR3 length: 16 amino acids. The CDR3 sequence: CASSAQGAPGNQPQHF. The DNA for the CDR3 is TGTGCCAGCAGTGCTCAGGGGGCGCCGGGCAATCAGCCCCAGCATTTT.

The rearrangement links TRBV30 to TRBJ1-1, with a weak D call TRBD1 (6 bases). CDR1 and CDR2 from the germline V gene are GTSNPN and SVGIG (reference sequence). Trimming cost V 4 bases and J 2 bases, with 14 bases left between them. CDR3 length: 14 residues. The CDR3 DNA follows: TGTGCCTGGATGCTAGGACAGTTTAACACTGAAGCTTTCTTT. It specifies CAWMLGQFNTEAFF. Full variable domain (missing parts from reference TRBV30 and TRBJ1-1): SQTIHQWPATLVQPVGSPLSLECTVEGTSNPNLYWYRQAAGRGLQLLFYSVGIGQISSEVPQNLSASRPQDRQFILSSKKLLLSDSGFYLCAWMLGQFNTEAFFGQGTRLTVV.

This clone was observed a few times. V and J are TRBV18 and TRBJ2-7, with D uncertain. The V and J ends lost 2 bases and 2 bases respectively, with 16 bases between them. Germline CDR1 and CDR2: KGHSH and LQKENI. The CDR3 consists of 16 residues. The CDR3 sequence: CASSPNNRTNTYEQYF. The CDR3 DNA is TGTGCCAGCTCACCAAATAACAGAACCAATACCTACGAGCAGTACTTC. The full variable domain, rest sourced from reference TRBV18 and TRBJ2-7, is NAGVMQNPRHLVRRRGQEARLRCSPMKGHSHVYWYRQLPEEGLKFMVYLQKENIIDESGMPKERFSAEFPKEGPSILRIQQVVRGDSAAYFCASSPNNRTNTYEQYFGPGTRLTVT.